These T cell receptor beta chains were read from a single sample in a study of identical twins. TCRdb reprocessed the 5' RACE reads via MiXCR and lists one record per CDR3 protein. This table holds fewer than 250,000 distinct CDR3 sequences, more than 15% found once. The same sample was also studied in work on T cells expressing NK-cell markers.

Sequencing was carried out using CD8+ T cells sorted from blood. These receptors all come from a woman between 18 and 30 years old in good health. Each CDR3 is given with its conserved first and last residue. A D gene is named only where the DNA matches it firmly. Size values are once, few and many counts, or a class for expanded clones, and some rows have none.

cdr3_nt cdr3_aa v_call clone_size d_call j_call
TGTGCCAGCAGTTCACAGGGGGCGAACACTGAAGCTTTCTTT CASSSQGANTEAFF TRBV27 many TRBD1 TRBJ1-1
TGTGCCAGCAGTGACGGGGTTCAGCCCCAGCATTTT CASSDGVQPQHF TRBV25-1 few . TRBJ1-5
TGTGCCAGCAGTGGAGGGGGGAGGCTACACCCCTCTGGGGCCAACGTCCTGACTTTC CASSGGGRLHPSGANVLTF TRBV25-1 few . TRBJ2-6
TGTGCCAGCAGTGCCTGGGACTTCTATGGCTACACCTTC CASSAWDFYGYTF TRBV25-1 few . TRBJ1-2
TGCAGCGCCGGGACGGGGATCACCGGGGAGCTGTTTTTT CSAGTGITGELFF TRBV20-1 . . TRBJ2-2
TGTGCCAGCAGTCCGACTAGCGGGATAACAGATACGCAGTATTTT CASSPTSGITDTQYF TRBV6-5 many TRBD2 TRBJ2-3
TGTGCTACAATTCAGGGTTCAAAAGGCAATCAGCCCCAGCATTTT CATIQGSKGNQPQHF TRBV7-7 . . TRBJ1-5
TGCAGTGCTTCCCCGGGGACCTACGAGCAGTACTTC CSASPGTYEQYF TRBV20-1 few . TRBJ2-7
TGTGCCAGCAGCCAAGATGAGGGAGGTAGGGTCGAGCAGTACTTC CASSQDEGGRVEQYF TRBV3-1 . . TRBJ2-7
TGTGCCAGCAGTTCTCCGCTTGGGGGGGGCTCGGCCTTCTACGAGCAGTACTTC CASSSPLGGGSAFYEQYF TRBV28 few . TRBJ2-7
TGTGCCAGCAGCCAAGGGTTAGCAGGGGCTAACTATGGCTACACCTTC CASSQGLAGANYGYTF TRBV3-1 few . TRBJ1-2
TGTGCCATCAGCCCCCCCAGCCGCTCCTACGAGCAGTACTTC CAISPPSRSYEQYF TRBV10-3 many . TRBJ2-7
TGTGCCAGCAGCTTAGCGGCAGAGTATGGCTACACCTTC CASSLAAEYGYTF TRBV7-9 . . TRBJ1-2
TGTGCCAGCAGCTTAGGAAGGGGGCTTCAAGAGACCCAGTACTTC CASSLGRGLQETQYF TRBV7-6 few TRBD1 TRBJ2-5
TGTGCCAGCACGGACACCGCCACCCCGCAAGAGACCCAGTACTTC CASTDTATPQETQYF TRBV12-3/TRBV12-4 few . TRBJ2-5
TGCGCCAGCAGCGCCGGGACAGGATATTTCTTGGCTAACTATGGCTACACCTTC CASSAGTGYFLANYGYTF TRBV5-1 few TRBD1 TRBJ1-2
TGTGCCAGCAGCCTGCAATTTACTGAAGCTTTCTTT CASSLQFTEAFF TRBV5-5 few . TRBJ1-1
TGTGCCAGCAGCGCCCACCTGCCGGGCTCCTCGGTGGGCGAGCAGTTCTTC CASSAHLPGSSVGEQFF TRBV9 . . TRBJ2-1
TGTGCCATCAGTGAGTCAGCAGGGGATATGACTGAAGCTTTCTTT CAISESAGDMTEAFF TRBV10-3 few . TRBJ1-1
TGTGCCATCAGTAAGGAGGGGAGGACTGAAGCTTTCTTT CAISKEGRTEAFF TRBV10-3 . . TRBJ1-1
TGTGCCAGCAGCGCCGGGACAGGGAACCCTTATCAGTTCTTC CASSAGTGNPYQFF TRBV9 few TRBD1 TRBJ2-1
TGTGCCAGCAGCCCGACAGGGGGCGAAACCGGGGAGCTGTTTTTT CASSPTGGETGELFF TRBV12-3/TRBV12-4 many TRBD1 TRBJ2-2
TGTGCCAGCAGTTTATGGGAAGAAAACTATGGCTACACCTTC CASSLWEENYGYTF TRBV12-3/TRBV12-4 few . TRBJ1-2
TGTGCTAGTGGTTTGGTCCACAGGGGGAGGGACACTGAAGCTTTCTTT CASGLVHRGRDTEAFF TRBV12-5 . TRBD1 TRBJ1-1
TGTGCCAGCAGCTCGATCACAGATACGCAGTATTTT CASSSITDTQYF TRBV7-2 few . TRBJ2-3
TGTGCCAGCAGCTTAGGACACAGTCAAGAGACCCAGTACTTC CASSLGHSQETQYF TRBV7-2 few . TRBJ2-5
TGTGCCAGCAGCTTATCGGGACAGGGGATTAGCAATGAGCAGTTCTTC CASSLSGQGISNEQFF TRBV12-3/TRBV12-4 few TRBD1 TRBJ2-1
TGTGCCAGCAGCGAAAAGGACAGGGTCTCCTACAATGAGCAGTTCTTC CASSEKDRVSYNEQFF TRBV7-9 few TRBD1 TRBJ2-1
TGTGCCAGCACCGGTCTGGGGGATGGCGAGCAGTACTTC CASTGLGDGEQYF TRBV12-3/TRBV12-4 few . TRBJ2-7
TGCGCCAGCAGCCAATTCAGTGGGAGCACTGAGCAGTTCTTC CASSQFSGSTEQFF TRBV4-3 few . TRBJ2-1
TGTGCCAGCAGTTACTTCAATCAGCCCCAGCATTTT CASSYFNQPQHF TRBV6-6 few . TRBJ1-5
TGTGCCAGCAGCGTCGGTACGGGACTTTCCTACGAGCAGTACTTC CASSVGTGLSYEQYF TRBV9 . . TRBJ2-7
TGTGCCAGCAGCGCCGGGACCTACACCGGGGAGCTGTTTTTT CASSAGTYTGELFF TRBV27 few . TRBJ2-2
TGTGCCAGCAGCTTCCTCCAGGGGGACTACTACAATGAGCAGTTCTTC CASSFLQGDYYNEQFF TRBV7-9 . . TRBJ2-1
TGTGCCAGCAGCTTACACCGGGAGGGGAACACCGGGGAGCTGTTTTTT CASSLHREGNTGELFF TRBV7-9 . TRBD2 TRBJ2-2
TGTGCCATCAGCCAACGCAAAATGGGGGAAGGTCAGCCCCAGCATTTT CAISQRKMGEGQPQHF TRBV10-3 . . TRBJ1-5
TGTGCCAGCAGCCACGGGCCCGGGACTACGAACACCGGGGAGCTGTTTTTT CASSHGPGTTNTGELFF TRBV3-1 . TRBD2 TRBJ2-2
TGTGCCACCTTGAAGACCGAGTATGGCTACACCTTC CATLKTEYGYTF TRBV7-9 medium-sized . TRBJ1-2
TGTGCCAGCGGGTTCGGCAATGAGCAGTTCTTC CASGFGNEQFF TRBV12-3/TRBV12-4 few . TRBJ2-1
TGTGCCAGCAGCGTGGACGGACTAGACAACAATGAGCAGTTCTTC CASSVDGLDNNEQFF TRBV9 . TRBD2 TRBJ2-1
TGTGCCAGCAGCTTAGGCCCTACTTCTAGCACAGATACGCAGTATTTT CASSLGPTSSTDTQYF TRBV7-9 few . TRBJ2-3
TGTGCCGGGGGAACCGAGGGACGGTCGAGCTCTGGAAACACCATATATTTT CAGGTEGRSSSGNTIYF TRBV12-3/TRBV12-4 many . TRBJ1-3
TGTGCCATCAGTGATGGGCTAGCGGGAGGGCCAGGGTACTACGAGCAGTACTTC CAISDGLAGGPGYYEQYF TRBV10-3 few TRBD2 TRBJ2-7
TGTGCCAGCAGCTTGAGCGCAGTCTCCTACAATGAGCAGTTCTTC CASSLSAVSYNEQFF TRBV5-6 . . TRBJ2-1
TGTGCCAGCAGTTTTGTTGGTCGTGGTAATAATGAAAAACTGTTTTTT CASSFVGRGNNEKLFF TRBV12-3/TRBV12-4 few . TRBJ1-4
TGTGCCAGCAGCTTAGAGTTTGAAGTCCGCAATGAGCAGTTCTTC CASSLEFEVRNEQFF TRBV7-2 . . TRBJ2-1
TGTGCCAGCAGCCCCGGGACTAGTTCCTACGAGCAGTACTTC CASSPGTSSYEQYF TRBV12-3/TRBV12-4 many TRBD2 TRBJ2-7
TGCAGCGTTGAAGGGGCTTCTCCCCTTGAGCAGTTCTTC CSVEGASPLEQFF TRBV29-1 . . TRBJ2-1
TGTGCCAGCAGCCAAAAAGGACAGGGAATTGGGAAGGGCACAGATACGCAGTATTTT CASSQKGQGIGKGTDTQYF TRBV3-1 . TRBD1 TRBJ2-3
TGTGCCAGTCGGAACATGAACACCGGGGAGCTGTTTTTT CASRNMNTGELFF TRBV6-1 . . TRBJ2-2
TGTGCCAGCAGCTTAGGCGACCAATACACCTTC CASSLGDQYTF TRBV11-2 few . TRBJ1-2
TGTGCCAGCAGCTTAGTGAGAGAGGGAGGCAATGAGCAGTTCTTC CASSLVREGGNEQFF TRBV7-6 few . TRBJ2-1
TGCAGTGCTAGTGGCCCAAACCGGGAGAGTTCACCCCTCCACTTT CSASGPNRESSPLHF TRBV20-1 few . TRBJ1-6
TGTGCCAGCAGTGAATCGGCCCGGGACGGCCGTCACTACGAGCAGTACTTC CASSESARDGRHYEQYF TRBV25-1 . . TRBJ2-7
TGTGCCAGCAGTTCCATAACGCTAATAGCTGACGCGAACACCGGGGAGCTGTTTTTT CASSSITLIADANTGELFF TRBV27 . . TRBJ2-2